The 8 T cell receptor beta chains presented below share a single source sample, sequenced in a study of OX40 agonist ivuxolimab in advanced cancers. The table came from immunoSEQ multiplex PCR; TCRdb's copy has only in-frame clones and leaves some out. The sample carries just over 60,000 clones, more than 85% recorded once. The specimen comprised CD4+ or CD8+ T cells sorted from blood, sampled in a trial of the OX40 agonist ivuxolimab. The receptors were gathered from an adult with an advanced solid tumor such as melanoma, head and neck, liver or kidney cancer.

The chain uses TRBV2 and TRBJ2-7; D not certain. V was shortened by 6 bases and J by 2 bases, with 8 bases between the two germline ends. Germline V gives CDR1 SNHLY, CDR2 FYNNEI. The CDR3 totals 12 residues. CDR3 amino acids: CASRRTAYEQYF. The CDR3 DNA reads TGTGCCAGCAGGCGGACGGCCTACGAGCAGTACTTC.

The V call is TRBV30, the J call TRBJ1-2; maybe TRBD1 (5 bases). This CDR3 has 12 amino acids. Trimming left V 2 bases short and J 4 bases short, with 8 bases between. The V gene's germline CDR1 is GTSNPN and CDR2 SVGIG (reference sequence). CDR3 coding DNA: TGTGCCTGGAGTAGTGGGGGCTATGGCTACACCTTC. Translating it yields CAWSSGGYGYTF.

V usage is TRBV30 and J usage is TRBJ2-3; 11 nucleotides match TRBD2. J gave up 8 bases and V 3 bases, and 10 bases lay outside the gene matches. CDR1 and CDR2 (germline): GTSNPN, SVGIG (reference sequence). CDR3 size: 15 residues. Written as DNA, the CDR3 is TGTGCCTGGAGCGTAGCGGGGGGGCTGTTCGGTACGCAGTATTTT. This translates into CAWSVAGGLFGTQYF.

V is TRBV5-1 and J is TRBJ2-5, with D possibly being TRBD2 (5 bases). Per germline, CDR1 SGHRS and CDR2 YFSETQ. V lost 2 bases and J lost 2, with 13 bases in between. The CDR3 spans 15 residues. In DNA, the CDR3 is TGCGCCAGCAGCTTTCTGGGATCGGGGCAAGAGACCCAGTACTTC. Translation: CASSFLGSGQETQYF.

The chain recombines TRBV2 with TRBJ2-5; a weak D match, TRBD1 (5 bases). Germline V gives CDR1 SNHLY, CDR2 FYNNEI. V lost 7 bases and J 4 bases, leaving 16 bases between the germline ends. This CDR3 region has 14 residues. The CDR3 DNA sequence: TGTGCCAGCAACCGCGCAGGGTATACAGAGACCCAGTACTTC. Encoded protein: CASNRAGYTETQYF.

V gene TRBV30 combines with J gene TRBJ2-5; 9 bases agree with TRBD1. The CDR3 spans 17 residues. Unmatched junction bases numbered 13, after V lost 0 bases and J lost 5 bases. In germline, CDR1 is GTSNPN, CDR2 SVGIG (reference sequence). The CDR3, as DNA: TGTGCCTGGAGTGTTCGACAGGGGGTTTTTCCCGGGGAGACCCAGTACTTC. Translating gives CAWSVRQGVFPGETQYF.

The chain links TRBV15 to TRBJ1-4, with D possibly matching TRBD1 (6 bases). Germline assignment: CDR1 LNHNV and CDR2 YYDKDF (reference sequence). V was pared by 9 bases and J by 4 bases, with 18 bases between. This CDR3 is 15 amino acids long. The CDR3 reads CATTKGGLSNEKLFF. For the CDR3, the DNA is TGTGCCACGACAAAGGGGGGACTTAGTAATGAAAAACTGTTTTTT.

This chain links TRBV9 with TRBJ1-6; D perhaps matches TRBD1 (6 bases). Trimming pared 0 bases from V and 7 bases from J, leaving 14 bases between. The CDR3 consists of 16 residues. CDR1 and CDR2 from the germline V gene are SGDLS and YYNGEE. In DNA, the CDR3 is TGTGCCAGCAGCGTAGGGAAGGGGCAGGGGAATTCACCCCTCCACTTT. It translates to CASSVGKGQGNSPLHF.